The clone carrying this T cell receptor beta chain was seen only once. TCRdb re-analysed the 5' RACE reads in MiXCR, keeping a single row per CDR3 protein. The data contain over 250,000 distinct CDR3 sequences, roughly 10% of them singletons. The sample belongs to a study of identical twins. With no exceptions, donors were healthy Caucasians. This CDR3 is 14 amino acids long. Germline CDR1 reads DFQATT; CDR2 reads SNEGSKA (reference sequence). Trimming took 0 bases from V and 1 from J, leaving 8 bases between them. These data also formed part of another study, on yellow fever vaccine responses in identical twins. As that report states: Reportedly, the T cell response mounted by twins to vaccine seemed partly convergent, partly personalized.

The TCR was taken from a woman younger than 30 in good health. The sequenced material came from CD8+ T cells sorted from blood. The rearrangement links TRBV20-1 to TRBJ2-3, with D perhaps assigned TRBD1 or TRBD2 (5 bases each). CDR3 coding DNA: TGCAGTGCTAGAGACGGGGACGGCACAGATACGCAGTATTTT. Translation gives CSARDGDGTDTQYF.